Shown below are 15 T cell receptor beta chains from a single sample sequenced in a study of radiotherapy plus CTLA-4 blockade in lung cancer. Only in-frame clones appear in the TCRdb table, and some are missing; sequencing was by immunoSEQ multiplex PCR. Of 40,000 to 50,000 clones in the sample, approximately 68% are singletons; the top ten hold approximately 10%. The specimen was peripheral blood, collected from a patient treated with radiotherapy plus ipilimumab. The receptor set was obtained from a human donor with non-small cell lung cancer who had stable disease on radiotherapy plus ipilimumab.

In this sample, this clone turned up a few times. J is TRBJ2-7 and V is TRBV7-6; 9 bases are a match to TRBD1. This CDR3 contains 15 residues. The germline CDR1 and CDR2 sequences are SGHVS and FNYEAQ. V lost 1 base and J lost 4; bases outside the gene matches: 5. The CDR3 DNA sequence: TGTGCCAGCAGCTTAGACGGGACAGGGAATTACGAGCAGTACTTC. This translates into CASSLDGTGNYEQYF.

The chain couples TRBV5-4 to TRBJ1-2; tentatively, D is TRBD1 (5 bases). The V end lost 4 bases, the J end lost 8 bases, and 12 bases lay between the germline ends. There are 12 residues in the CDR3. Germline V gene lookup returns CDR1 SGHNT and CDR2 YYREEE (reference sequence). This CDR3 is CASSVGRGGYTF. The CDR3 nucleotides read TGTGCCAGCAGCGTGGGGAGGGGCGGCTACACCTTC.

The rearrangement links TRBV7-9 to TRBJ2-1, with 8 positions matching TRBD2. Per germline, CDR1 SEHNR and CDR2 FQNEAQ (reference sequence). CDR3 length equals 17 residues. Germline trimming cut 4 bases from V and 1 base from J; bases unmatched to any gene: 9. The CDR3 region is CASSSLGTRLSYNEQFF. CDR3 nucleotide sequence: TGTGCCAGCAGCTCTTTAGGGACTAGGCTTTCCTACAATGAGCAGTTCTTC.

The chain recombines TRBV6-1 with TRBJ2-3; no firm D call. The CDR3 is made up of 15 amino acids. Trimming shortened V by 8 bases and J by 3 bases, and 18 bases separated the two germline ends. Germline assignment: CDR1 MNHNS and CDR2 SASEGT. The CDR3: CASVVRSYGTDTQYF. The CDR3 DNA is TGTGCCAGCGTGGTCCGGTCCTACGGGACAGATACGCAGTATTTT.

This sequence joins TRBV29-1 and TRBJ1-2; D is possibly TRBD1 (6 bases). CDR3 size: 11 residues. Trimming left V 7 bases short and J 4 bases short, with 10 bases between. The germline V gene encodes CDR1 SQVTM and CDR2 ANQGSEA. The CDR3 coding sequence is TGCAGCGCCGGACAGTTCTATGGCTACACCTTC. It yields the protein CSAGQFYGYTF.

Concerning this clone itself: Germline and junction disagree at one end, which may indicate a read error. CDR3 DNA: TGCAGCGGTGAAGGGTGGGCCGATGGCCCAGATACGCAGTATTTT. Translated: CSGEGWADGPDTQYF. The rearrangement joins TRBV29-1 to TRBJ2-3; D remains unclear. The germline gives CDR1 SQVTM, CDR2 ANQGSEA. This CDR3 is built from 15 residues.

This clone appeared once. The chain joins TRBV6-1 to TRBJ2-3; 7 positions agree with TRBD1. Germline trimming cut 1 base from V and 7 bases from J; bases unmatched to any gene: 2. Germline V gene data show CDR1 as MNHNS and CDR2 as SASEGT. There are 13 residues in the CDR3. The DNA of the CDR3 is TGTGCCAGCAGTGAAGGCAGGGGGAATACGCAGTATTTT. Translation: CASSEGRGNTQYF.

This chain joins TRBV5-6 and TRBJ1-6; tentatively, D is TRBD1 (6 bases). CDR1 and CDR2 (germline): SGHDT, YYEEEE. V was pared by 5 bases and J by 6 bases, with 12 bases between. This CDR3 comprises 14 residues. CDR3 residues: CASSFTGSNSPLHF. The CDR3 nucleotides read TGTGCCAGCAGTTTTACAGGGTCTAATTCACCCCTCCACTTT.

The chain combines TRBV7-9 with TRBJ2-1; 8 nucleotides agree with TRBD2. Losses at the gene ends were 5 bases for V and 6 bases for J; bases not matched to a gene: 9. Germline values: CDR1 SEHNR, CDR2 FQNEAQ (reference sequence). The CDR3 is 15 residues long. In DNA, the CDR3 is TGTGCCAGCAGCCCCGGGGGGGGAGTGATCAATGAGCAGTTCTTC. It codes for CASSPGGGVINEQFF.

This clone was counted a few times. The CDR3 coding sequence is TGTGCCAGCAGCTCCCCCTTTGGGGACAGGTCCTACGAGCAGTACTTC. This translates into CASSSPFGDRSYEQYF. The V gene is TRBV11-3, the J gene TRBJ2-7, with 8 positions matching TRBD1. Germline CDR1 SGHNT, CDR2 YENEEA. This CDR3 spans 16 amino acids. Trimming cost V 4 bases and J 1 base; bases outside gene matches: 9.

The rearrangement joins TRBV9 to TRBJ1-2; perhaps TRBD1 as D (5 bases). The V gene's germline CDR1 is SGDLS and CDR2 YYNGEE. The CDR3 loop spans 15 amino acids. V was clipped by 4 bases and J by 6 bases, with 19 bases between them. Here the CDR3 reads CASSPFRGMTNGYTF. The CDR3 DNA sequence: TGTGCCAGCAGCCCATTCCGGGGGATGACAAATGGCTACACCTTC.

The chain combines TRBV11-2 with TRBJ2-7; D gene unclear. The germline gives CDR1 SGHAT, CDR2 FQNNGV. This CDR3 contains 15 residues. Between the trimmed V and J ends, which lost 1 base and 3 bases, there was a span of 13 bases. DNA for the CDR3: TGTGCCAGCAGCTTAGGTCCCGAACAGATCTACGAGCAGTACTTC. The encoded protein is CASSLGPEQIYEQYF.

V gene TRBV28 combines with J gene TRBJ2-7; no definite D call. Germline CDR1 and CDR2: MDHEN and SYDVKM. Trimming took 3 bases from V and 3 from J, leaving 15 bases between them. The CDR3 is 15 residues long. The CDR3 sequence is CASSFSRGNRYEQYF. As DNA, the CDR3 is TGTGCCAGCAGTTTCAGTCGAGGTAATCGCTACGAGCAGTACTTC.

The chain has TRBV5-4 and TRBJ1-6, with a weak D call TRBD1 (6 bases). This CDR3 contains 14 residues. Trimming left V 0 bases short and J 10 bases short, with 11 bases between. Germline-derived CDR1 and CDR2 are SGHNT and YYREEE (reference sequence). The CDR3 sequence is CASSLESGVSPLHF. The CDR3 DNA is TGTGCCAGCAGCTTGGAGTCAGGGGTGTCACCCCTCCACTTT. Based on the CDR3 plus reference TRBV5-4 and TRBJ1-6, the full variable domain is ETGVTQSPTHLIKTRGQQVTLRCSSQSGHNTVSWYQQALGQGPQFIFQYYREEENGRGNFPPRFSGLQFPNYSSELNVNALELDDSALYLCASSLESGVSPLHFGNGTRLTVT.

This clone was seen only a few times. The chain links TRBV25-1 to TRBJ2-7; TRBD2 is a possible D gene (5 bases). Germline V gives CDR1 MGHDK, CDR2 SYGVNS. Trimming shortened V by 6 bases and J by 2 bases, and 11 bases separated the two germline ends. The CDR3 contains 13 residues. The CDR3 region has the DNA TGTGCCAGCAGGGGAGACCCCACCTACGAGCAGTACTTC. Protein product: CASRGDPTYEQYF.